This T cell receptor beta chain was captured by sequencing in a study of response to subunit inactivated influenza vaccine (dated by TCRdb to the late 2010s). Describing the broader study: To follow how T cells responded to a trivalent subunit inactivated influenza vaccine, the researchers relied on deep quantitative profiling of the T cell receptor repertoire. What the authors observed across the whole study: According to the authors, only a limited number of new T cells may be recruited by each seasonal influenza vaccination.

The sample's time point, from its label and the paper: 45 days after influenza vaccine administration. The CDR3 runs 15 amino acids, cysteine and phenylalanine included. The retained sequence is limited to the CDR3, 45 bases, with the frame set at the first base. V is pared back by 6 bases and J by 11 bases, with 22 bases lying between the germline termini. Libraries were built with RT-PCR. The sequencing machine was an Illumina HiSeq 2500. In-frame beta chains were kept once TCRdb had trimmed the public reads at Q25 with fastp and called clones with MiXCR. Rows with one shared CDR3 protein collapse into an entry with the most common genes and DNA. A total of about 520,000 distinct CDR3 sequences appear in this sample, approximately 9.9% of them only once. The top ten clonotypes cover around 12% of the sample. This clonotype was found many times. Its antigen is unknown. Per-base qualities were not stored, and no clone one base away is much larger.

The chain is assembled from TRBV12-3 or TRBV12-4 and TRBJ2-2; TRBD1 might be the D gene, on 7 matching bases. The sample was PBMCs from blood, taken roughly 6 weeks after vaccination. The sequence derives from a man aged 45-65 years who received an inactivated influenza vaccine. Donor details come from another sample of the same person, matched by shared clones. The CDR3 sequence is CASSTGAGGERELFF. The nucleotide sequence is TGTGCCAGCAGCACAGGGGCCGGGGGAGAGCGAGAGCTGTTTTTT.